This TCR beta chain appears in the sequencing data of a study of blood T cells in healthy people across ages. General study results and limits: Higher naive T cell percentage went strongly together with higher TCR beta diversity.

The V gene's germline CDR1 is DFQATT and CDR2 SNEGSKA (reference sequence). V shed 3 bases and J 4 bases; nucleotides not matched to a gene: 4. The CDR3 covers 13 residues. The second PCR ran about 6 to 12 cycles with a sample-barcoded 5' primer and J-beta primers. Every sample gave at least 2.5 million paired-end reads containing CDR3. MiXCR was run by TCRdb on the 5' RACE reads, yielding one entry per CDR3 protein. Of 550,000 to 700,000 distinct CDR3 sequences in the sample, 25% to 30% were seen once. Remarks on this clonotype: The antigen is unknown.

Samples each had at least 6 micrograms of total RNA extracted. Sequencing was carried out using blood. The clonotype comes from a woman aged 70-85 years in good health. V and J are TRBV20-1 and TRBJ2-5, with 8 bases fitting TRBD1. CDR3 sequence (DNA): TGCAGTGCTAGGGGCCAGGGGGCAGAGACCCAGTACTTC. This encodes CSARGQGAETQYF.